This T cell receptor (beta chain) was identified during a study of blood T cell repertoires in COVID-19. The overall study: Sites in the United States, Italy and Spain provided acute and convalescent COVID-19 samples.

CDR1 is MNHEY, CDR2 SVGAGI, per germline. This CDR3 contains 13 residues. V was cut by 6 bases and J by 3 bases, with 9 bases left in between. The assay was immunoSEQ multiplex PCR, and TCRdb's table has in-frame clones only and misses some. Of some 150,000 clones in the sample, about nine tenths are singletons; the top ten hold roughly 11%. Sequenced sample: peripheral blood. The source is a woman aged 60 to 75 with COVID-19, enrolled during active disease. V is TRBV6-5 and J is TRBJ1-5; D uncertain. The CDR3 DNA sequence: TGTGCCAGCAGCAGGAGGTCCAATCAGCCCCAGCATTTT. Its translation: CASSRRSNQPQHF.